This T cell receptor (beta chain) was identified in a study of tumor and adjacent non-tumor tissue in lung cancer. About the study: The cohort had around twelve adenocarcinoma, 2 squamous cell and 1 small cell patients. Patients were aged about 31 to 76, fewer than twelve men and about five women, stage I to III. Each sample yielded 4 million to 5 million productive TCRbeta reads on average.

V gave up 4 bases and J gave up 0 bases, with 14 bases separating them. CDR3 length: 16 residues. The germline gives CDR1 SGHVS, CDR2 FQNEAQ. Overall study results and limits: Tumor tissue had significantly higher TCR diversity than normal lung.

Three rounds of nested PCR, following a modified ARM-PCR protocol, produced the TCRbeta library. Via MiXCR, TCRdb re-called the multiplex PCR reads, giving one row per CDR3 protein. The sample has about 93,000 distinct CDR3 sequences, approximately 70% seen once. Points on this clonotype: The antigen is undetermined. A read error is possible here, since a much larger clone lies one base away.

The template was RNA from unsorted bulk tissue. The sample was lung tumor tissue. The receptor was isolated from a man aged 55 to 69 with non-small cell lung cancer. The rearrangement joins TRBV7-8 to TRBJ2-3, with TRBD1 as a possible D gene (5 bases). DNA for the CDR3: TGTGCCAGCAGCTCCCGGGTGACAGCGAGCACAGATACGCAGTATTTT. It translates to CASSSRVTASTDTQYF.